The source of this T cell receptor (beta chain) is a study of cytomegalovirus exposure and HLA in healthy donors. Study-wide context: Caucasian-associated ancestry cluster membership applied to under 85% of around 400 genotyped donors.

Study-level results: CMV serostatus was the only immune exposure information that was available.

The CDR3 is made up of 13 amino acids. V was cut by 7 bases and J by 4 bases, with 13 bases left in between. Germline CDR1 MDHEN, CDR2 SYDVKM. Concerning this clone itself: Its antigen is still unknown.

Primers for the PCR totalled 60 Vbeta and 13 Jbeta. Assay used: immunoSEQ multiplex PCR; TCRdb lists only in-frame clones, some missing. The sample lists some 77,000 clones, around 80% occurring once. The rearrangement uses TRBV28 and TRBJ1-1; D unclear. The sequence came from a man younger than 45 in good health and CMV-seronegative. The sample was PBMCs. The CDR3 region is CASILRVGTEAFF. The CDR3 nucleotides read TGTGCCAGCATCTTGAGGGTCGGCACTGAAGCTTTCTTT.